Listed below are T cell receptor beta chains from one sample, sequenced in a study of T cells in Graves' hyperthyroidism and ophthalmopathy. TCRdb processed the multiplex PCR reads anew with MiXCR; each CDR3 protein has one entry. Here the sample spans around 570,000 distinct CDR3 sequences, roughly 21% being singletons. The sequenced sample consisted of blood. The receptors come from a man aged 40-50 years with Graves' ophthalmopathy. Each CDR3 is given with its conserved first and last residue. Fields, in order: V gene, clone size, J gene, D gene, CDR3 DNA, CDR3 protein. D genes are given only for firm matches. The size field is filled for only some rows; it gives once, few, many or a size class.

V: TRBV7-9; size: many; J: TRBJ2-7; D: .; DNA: TGTGCCAGCAGCTTAGGGGGTCTCGGGTCCCTCAGCGAGCAGTACTTC; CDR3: CASSLGGLGSLSEQYF
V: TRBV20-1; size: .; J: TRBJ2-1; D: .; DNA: TGCAGTGCAAACCGTCTCTTTACTAGTCTCCATGAGCAGTTCTTC; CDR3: CSANRLFTSLHEQFF
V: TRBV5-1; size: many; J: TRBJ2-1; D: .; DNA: TGCGCCAGCAGCTTGGTTTCCCAGGGGACCTACAATGAGCAGTTCTTC; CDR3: CASSLVSQGTYNEQFF
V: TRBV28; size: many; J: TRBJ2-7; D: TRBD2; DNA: TGTGCCAGCAGTGTTTTTAGCGGGAGGGGGGCCTACGAGCAGTACTTC; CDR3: CASSVFSGRGAYEQYF
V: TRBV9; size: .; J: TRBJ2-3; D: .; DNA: TGTGCCAGCAGCGTAGGACTTTTCGGGGATACGCAGTATTTT; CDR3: CASSVGLFGDTQYF
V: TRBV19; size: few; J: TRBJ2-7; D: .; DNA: TGTGCCAGTACCCTCACCCGGGACTCCTACGAGCAGTACTTC; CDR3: CASTLTRDSYEQYF
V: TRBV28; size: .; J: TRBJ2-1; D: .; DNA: TGTGCCAGCAGTTTCTCAACTGGTGGCTCCTACAATGAGCAGTTCTTC; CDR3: CASSFSTGGSYNEQFF
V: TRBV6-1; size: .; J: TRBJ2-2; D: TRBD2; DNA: TGTGCCAGCAGTGAGGGGGGGGCCGGGGAGCTGTTTTTT; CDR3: CASSEGGAGELFF
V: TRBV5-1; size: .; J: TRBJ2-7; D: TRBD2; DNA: TGCGCCAGCAGCTTGGAGGGGACTAGTCGGTACGAGCAGTACTTC; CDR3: CASSLEGTSRYEQYF
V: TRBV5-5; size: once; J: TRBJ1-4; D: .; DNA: TGTGCCAGCAGCTTCACGGGGATTAATGAAAAACTGTTTTTT; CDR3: CASSFTGINEKLFF
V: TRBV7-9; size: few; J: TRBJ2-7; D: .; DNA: TGTGCCAGCAGCTCAACCGGGGAAAACTCCTACGAGCAGTACTTC; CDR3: CASSSTGENSYEQYF
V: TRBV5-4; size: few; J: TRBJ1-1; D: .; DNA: TGTGCCAGCAGCTTTGAAAAGTGGAGCACTGAAGCTTTCTTT; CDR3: CASSFEKWSTEAFF
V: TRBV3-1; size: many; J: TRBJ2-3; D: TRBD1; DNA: TGTGCCAGCAGGGAAACAGGGGCTGTAGGCACAGATACGCAGTATTTT; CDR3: CASRETGAVGTDTQYF
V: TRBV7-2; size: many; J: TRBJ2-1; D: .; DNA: TGTGCCAGCAGCCCTTCGGGAAATGAGCAGTTCTTC; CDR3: CASSPSGNEQFF
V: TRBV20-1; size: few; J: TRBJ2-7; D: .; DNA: TGCAGTGCTATCCCGGCGCGAGGACCTAAGCAGTACTTC; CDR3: CSAIPARGPKQYF
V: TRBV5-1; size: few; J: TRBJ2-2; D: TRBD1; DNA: TGCGCCAGCAGCTTGGCCCCAGGGACAGCCAGTTCCGGGGAGCTGTTTTTT; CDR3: CASSLAPGTASSGELFF
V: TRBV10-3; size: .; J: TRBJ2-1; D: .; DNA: TGTGCCATCAGTGAGTCGGGGTCCAATGAGCAGTTCTTC; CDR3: CAISESGSNEQFF
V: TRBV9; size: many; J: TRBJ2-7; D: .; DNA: TGTGCCAGCAGCGTAGCCATCGGCGGGTACGAGCAGTACTTC; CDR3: CASSVAIGGYEQYF
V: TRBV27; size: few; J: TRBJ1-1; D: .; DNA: TGTGCCAGCAGTTTTCTAGGGACCACTGAAGCTTTCTTT; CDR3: CASSFLGTTEAFF
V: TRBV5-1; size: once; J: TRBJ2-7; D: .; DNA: TGCGCCAGCAGCCCCCGGGTACGGGGAGCTACTGACGAGCAGTACTTC; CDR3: CASSPRVRGATDEQYF
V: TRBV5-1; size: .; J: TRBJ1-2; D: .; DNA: TGCGCCAGCAGCTTGTGGGACGGTAACTATGGCTACACCTTC; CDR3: CASSLWDGNYGYTF
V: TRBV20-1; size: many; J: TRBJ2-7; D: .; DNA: TGCAGTCTACGAGGGGAAGGTCTCTACGAGCAGTACTTC; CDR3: CSLRGEGLYEQYF
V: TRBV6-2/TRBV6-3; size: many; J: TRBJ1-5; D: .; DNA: TGTGCCAGCAGTTACTCGAGGGTCGGTCAGCCCCAGCATTTT; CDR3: CASSYSRVGQPQHF
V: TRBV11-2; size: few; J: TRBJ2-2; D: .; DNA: TGTGCCAGCAGCTTAGTAAGGGGCGGGACCGGGGAGCTGTTTTTT; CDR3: CASSLVRGGTGELFF
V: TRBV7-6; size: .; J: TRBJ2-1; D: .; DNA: TGTGCCAGCAGCTTGCAAAGTTTAGCGGCAGAATACAATGAGCAGTTCTTC; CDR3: CASSLQSLAAEYNEQFF
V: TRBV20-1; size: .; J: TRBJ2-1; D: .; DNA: TGCAGTGTTCCCCCTCTAGGGGCTTCCTACAATGAGCAGTTCTTC; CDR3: CSVPPLGASYNEQFF
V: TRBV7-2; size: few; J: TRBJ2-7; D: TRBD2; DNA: TGTGCCAGCAGCTCTGTAGCGGGGCCCTACGAGCAGTACTTC; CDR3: CASSSVAGPYEQYF
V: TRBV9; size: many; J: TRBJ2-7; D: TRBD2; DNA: TGTGCCAGCAGCGTACTAGGACTAGGCATCGACGAGCAGTACTTC; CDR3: CASSVLGLGIDEQYF
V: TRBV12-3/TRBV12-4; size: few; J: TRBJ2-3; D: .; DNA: TGTGCCAGCAGTTTAGAGGCTCCAGATACGCAGTATTTT; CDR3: CASSLEAPDTQYF
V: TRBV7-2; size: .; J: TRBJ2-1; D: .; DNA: TGTGCCAGCAGCCATCCCGCAAGGGGGAATGAGCAGTTCTTC; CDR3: CASSHPARGNEQFF
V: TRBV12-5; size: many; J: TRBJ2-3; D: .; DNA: TGTGCTAGTGGTTTGGGGGACGGCACAGATACGCAGTATTTT; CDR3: CASGLGDGTDTQYF
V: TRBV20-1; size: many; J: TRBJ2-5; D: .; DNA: TGCAGTGCTACGGGCGACACCCAAGAGACCCAGTACTTC; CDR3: CSATGDTQETQYF
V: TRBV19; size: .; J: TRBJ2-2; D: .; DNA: TGTGCCAGTAGTATTTGGGGAACCGCGAACACCGGGGAGCTGTTTTTT; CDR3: CASSIWGTANTGELFF
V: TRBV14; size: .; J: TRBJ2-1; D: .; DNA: TGTGCCAGCAGCCAAGGACGGGGGCGGGGGAGTGAGCAGTTCTTC; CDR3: CASSQGRGRGSEQFF
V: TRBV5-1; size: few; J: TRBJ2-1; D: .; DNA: TGCGCCAGCAGCTCTGAGGGGGGGGCCTCCTACAATGAGCAGTTCTTC; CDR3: CASSSEGGASYNEQFF
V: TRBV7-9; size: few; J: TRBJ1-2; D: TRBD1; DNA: TGTGCCAGCAGCTCGACCGACCTGGACAGGGAAGCTAACTATGGCTACACCTTC; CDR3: CASSSTDLDREANYGYTF
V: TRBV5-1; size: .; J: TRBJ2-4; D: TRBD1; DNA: TGCGCCAGCAGCTTTCTTACCGGGACAGAAAACATTCAGTACTTC; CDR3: CASSFLTGTENIQYF
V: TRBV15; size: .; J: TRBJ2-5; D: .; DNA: TGTGCCACCAGCAGAGAACTTCCTGCAGGGACCCAGTACTTC; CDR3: CATSRELPAGTQYF
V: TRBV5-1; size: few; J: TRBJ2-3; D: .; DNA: TGCGCCAGCAGTTATAGAGATAGGGTCCCCGGGGATACGCAGTATTTT; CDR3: CASSYRDRVPGDTQYF
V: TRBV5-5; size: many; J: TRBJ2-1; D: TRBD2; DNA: TGTGCCAGCAGACTCGGACTAGCGGGAGGGCGAAGCTCCTACAATGAGCAGTTCTTC; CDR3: CASRLGLAGGRSSYNEQFF
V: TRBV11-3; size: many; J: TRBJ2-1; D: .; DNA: TGTGCCAGCAGCTTAGCCACGTACAATGAGCAGTTCTTC; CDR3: CASSLATYNEQFF
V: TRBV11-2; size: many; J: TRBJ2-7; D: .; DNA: TGTGCCAGCAGCACAGAGTCCTACGAGCAGTACTTC; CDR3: CASSTESYEQYF
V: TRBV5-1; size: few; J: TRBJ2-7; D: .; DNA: TGCGCCAGCAGCTTGGCTCCAGGCGATATACTCTACGAGCAGTACTTC; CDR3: CASSLAPGDILYEQYF
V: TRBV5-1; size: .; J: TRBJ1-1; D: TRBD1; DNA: TGCGCCAGCAGCTTACCGGGACAGGGGGCAACTGAAGCTTTCTTT; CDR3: CASSLPGQGATEAFF
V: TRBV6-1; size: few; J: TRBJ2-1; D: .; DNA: TGTGCCAGCAGTTCACCCTCAGCAGGGGGAGGGCCCGATGAGCAGTTCTTC; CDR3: CASSSPSAGGGPDEQFF
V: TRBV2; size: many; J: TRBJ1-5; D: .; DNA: TGTGCCAGCAGTGTCGGGGGGCGCGGTCAGCCCCAGCATTTT; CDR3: CASSVGGRGQPQHF
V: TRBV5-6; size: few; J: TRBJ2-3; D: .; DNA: TGTGCCAGCAGCTCTCAGGGTTACACAGATACGCAGTATTTT; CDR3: CASSSQGYTDTQYF
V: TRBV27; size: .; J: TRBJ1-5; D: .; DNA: TGTGCCAGCAGTTTAACCCCCCTCGGACTGACGAGCAATCAGCCCCAGCATTTT; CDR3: CASSLTPLGLTSNQPQHF
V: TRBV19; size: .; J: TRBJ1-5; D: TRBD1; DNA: TGTGCCAGTAGTGCGGGACAGGGATCGTGGCCCCAGCATTTT; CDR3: CASSAGQGSWPQHF
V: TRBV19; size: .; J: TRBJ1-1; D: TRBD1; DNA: TGTGCCAGTAGATACCGGGACAGTGAAGCTTTCTTT; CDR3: CASRYRDSEAFF
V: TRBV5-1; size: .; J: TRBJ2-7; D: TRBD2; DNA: TGCGCCAGCAGCGTAACTAGCGGGAAGTCCTACGAGCAGTACTTC; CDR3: CASSVTSGKSYEQYF
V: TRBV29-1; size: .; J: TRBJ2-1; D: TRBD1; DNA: TGCAGCGTTGAAGATCCGACCCCGGGACAGGGGGCCAATGAGCAGTTCTTC; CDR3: CSVEDPTPGQGANEQFF
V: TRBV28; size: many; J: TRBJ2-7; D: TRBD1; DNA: TGTGCCAGCAGTTTATGGCAGGGGGCGGTCGAGCAGTACTTC; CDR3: CASSLWQGAVEQYF
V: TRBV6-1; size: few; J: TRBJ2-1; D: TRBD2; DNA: TGTGCCAGCAGTACCGGGACTAGCTTGGAGCAGTTCTTC; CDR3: CASSTGTSLEQFF
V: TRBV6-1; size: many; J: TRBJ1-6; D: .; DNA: TGTGCCAGCAGTGTTCAGGGGAGCTCACCCCTCCACTTT; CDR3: CASSVQGSSPLHF